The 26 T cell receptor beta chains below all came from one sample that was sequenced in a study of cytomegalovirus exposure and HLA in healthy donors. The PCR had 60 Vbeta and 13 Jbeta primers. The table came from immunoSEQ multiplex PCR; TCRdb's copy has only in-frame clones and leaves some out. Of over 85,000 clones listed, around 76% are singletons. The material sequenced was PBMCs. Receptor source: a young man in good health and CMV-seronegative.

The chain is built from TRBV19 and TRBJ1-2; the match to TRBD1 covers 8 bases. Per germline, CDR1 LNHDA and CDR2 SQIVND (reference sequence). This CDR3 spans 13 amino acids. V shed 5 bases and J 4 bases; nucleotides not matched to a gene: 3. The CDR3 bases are TGTGCCAGTAGTGGACAGGGTTTCTATGGCTACACCTTC. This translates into CASSGQGFYGYTF.

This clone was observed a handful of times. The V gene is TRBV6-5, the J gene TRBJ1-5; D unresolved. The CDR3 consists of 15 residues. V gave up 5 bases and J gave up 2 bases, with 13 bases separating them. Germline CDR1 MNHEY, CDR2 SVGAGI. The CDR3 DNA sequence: TGTGCCAGCAGTCCGAGAGGGAAAGGCAATCAGCCCCAGCATTTT. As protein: CASSPRGKGNQPQHF.

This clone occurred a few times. As DNA, the CDR3 is TGCGCCAGCAGCTTGATCGGGGGAAGTAGTGAAAAACTGTTTTTT. Its translation: CASSLIGGSSEKLFF. The chain has TRBV5-1 and TRBJ1-4; tentative D call: TRBD1 (5 bases). Germline V gene sequence: CDR1 SGHRS, CDR2 YFSETQ. CDR3 length equals 15 residues. The ends were cut back, 1 base at V and 7 bases at J, with 14 bases in the middle.

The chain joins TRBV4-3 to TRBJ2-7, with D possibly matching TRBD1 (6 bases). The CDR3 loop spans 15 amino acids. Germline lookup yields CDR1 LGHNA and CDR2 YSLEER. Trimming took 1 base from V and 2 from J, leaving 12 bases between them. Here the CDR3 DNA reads TGCGCCAGCAGCCAAGGTGGCAGGGGTCCCTACGAGCAGTACTTC. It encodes CASSQGGRGPYEQYF.

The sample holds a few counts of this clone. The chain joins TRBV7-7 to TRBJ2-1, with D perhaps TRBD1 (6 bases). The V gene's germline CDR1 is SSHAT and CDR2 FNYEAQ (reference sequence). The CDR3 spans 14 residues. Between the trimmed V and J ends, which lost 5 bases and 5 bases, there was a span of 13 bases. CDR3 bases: TGTGCCAGCAGCCCACAGGGCCATAACAATGAGCAGTTCTTC. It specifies CASSPQGHNNEQFF.

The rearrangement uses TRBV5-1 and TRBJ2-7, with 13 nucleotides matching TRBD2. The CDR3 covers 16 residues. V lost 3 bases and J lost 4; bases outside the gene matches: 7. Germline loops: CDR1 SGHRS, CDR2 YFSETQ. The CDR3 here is CASSSTSGRATYEQYV. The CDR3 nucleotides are TGCGCCAGCAGCTCAACTAGCGGGAGGGCAACGTACGAGCAGTACGTC.

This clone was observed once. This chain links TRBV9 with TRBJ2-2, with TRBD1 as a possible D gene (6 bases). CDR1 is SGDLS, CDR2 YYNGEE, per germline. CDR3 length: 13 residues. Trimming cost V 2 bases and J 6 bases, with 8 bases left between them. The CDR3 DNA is TGTGCCAGCAGCGTCAAGGGGGCCGGGGAGCTGTTTTTT. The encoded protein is CASSVKGAGELFF.

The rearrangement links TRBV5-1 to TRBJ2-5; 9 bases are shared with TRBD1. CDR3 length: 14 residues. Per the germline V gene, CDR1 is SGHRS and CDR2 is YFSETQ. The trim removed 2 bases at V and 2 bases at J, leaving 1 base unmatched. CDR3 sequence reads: CASSFGQGQETQYF. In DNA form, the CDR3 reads TGCGCCAGCAGCTTTGGACAGGGGCAAGAGACCCAGTACTTC.

The CDR3 spells CASSDWSTGGYTF. In DNA, the CDR3 is TGTGCCAGCAGTGACTGGTCAACAGGCGGCTACACCTTC. This chain uses TRBV6-4 with TRBJ1-2; TRBD1 might be the D (5 bases). The CDR3 length is 13 residues. V shed 1 base and J shed 8 bases, with 11 bases lying between them. Germline V CDR1 and CDR2: MRHNA, SNTAGT.

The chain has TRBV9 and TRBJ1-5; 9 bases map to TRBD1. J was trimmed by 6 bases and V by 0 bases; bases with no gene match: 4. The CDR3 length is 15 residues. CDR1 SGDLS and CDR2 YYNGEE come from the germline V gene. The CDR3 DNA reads TGTGCCAGCAGCGTAGGACAGGGGGAAAGTCAGCCCCAGCATTTT. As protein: CASSVGQGESQPQHF.

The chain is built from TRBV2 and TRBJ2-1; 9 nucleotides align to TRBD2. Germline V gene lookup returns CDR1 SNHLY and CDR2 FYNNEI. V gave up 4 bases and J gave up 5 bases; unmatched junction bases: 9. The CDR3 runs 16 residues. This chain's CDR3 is CASSAASGIPNNEQFF. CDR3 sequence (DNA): TGTGCCAGCAGTGCGGCTAGCGGGATACCCAACAATGAGCAGTTCTTC.

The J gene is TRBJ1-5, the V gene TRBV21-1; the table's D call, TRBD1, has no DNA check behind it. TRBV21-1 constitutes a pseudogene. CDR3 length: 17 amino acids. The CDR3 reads CASSKLNEQGLNQPQHF. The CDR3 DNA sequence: TGTGCCAGCAGCAAATTAAATGAACAGGGGTTGAATCAGCCCCAGCATTTT.

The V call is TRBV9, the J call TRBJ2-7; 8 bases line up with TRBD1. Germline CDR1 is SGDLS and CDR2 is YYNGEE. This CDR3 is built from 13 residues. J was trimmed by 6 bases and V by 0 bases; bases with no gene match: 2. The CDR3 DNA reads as TGTGCCAGCAGCGTAGGAGGGACAGGCGAGCAGTACTTC. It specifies CASSVGGTGEQYF.

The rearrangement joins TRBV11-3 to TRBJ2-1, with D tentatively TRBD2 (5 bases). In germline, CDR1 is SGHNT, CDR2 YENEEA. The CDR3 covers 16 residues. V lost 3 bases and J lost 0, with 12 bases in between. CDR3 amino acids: CASSFSAEASYNEQFF. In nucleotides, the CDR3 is TGTGCCAGCAGCTTTAGCGCAGAAGCCTCCTACAATGAGCAGTTCTTC.

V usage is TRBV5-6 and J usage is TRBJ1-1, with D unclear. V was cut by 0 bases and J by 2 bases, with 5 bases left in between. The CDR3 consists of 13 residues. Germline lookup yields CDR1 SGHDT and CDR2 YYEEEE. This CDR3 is CASSLGGNTEAFF. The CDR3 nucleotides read TGTGCCAGCAGCTTGGGAGGAAACACTGAAGCTTTCTTT. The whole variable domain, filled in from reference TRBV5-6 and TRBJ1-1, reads DAGVTQSPTHLIKTRGQQVTLRCSPKSGHDTVSWYQQALGQGPQFIFQYYEEEERQRGNFPDRFSGHQFPNYSSELNVNALLLGDSALYLCASSLGGNTEAFFGQGTRLTVV.

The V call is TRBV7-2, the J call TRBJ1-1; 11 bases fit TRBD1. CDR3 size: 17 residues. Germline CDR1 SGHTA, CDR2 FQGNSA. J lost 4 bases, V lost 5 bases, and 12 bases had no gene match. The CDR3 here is CASSRRGDRGVSTEAFF. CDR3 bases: TGTGCCAGCAGCCGAAGGGGGGACAGGGGGGTTAGCACTGAAGCTTTCTTT.

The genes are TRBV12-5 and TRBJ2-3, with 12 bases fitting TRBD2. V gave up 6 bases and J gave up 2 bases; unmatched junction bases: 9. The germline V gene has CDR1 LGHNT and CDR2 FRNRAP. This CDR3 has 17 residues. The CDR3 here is CASGPGLAGGDTDTQYF. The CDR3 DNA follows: TGTGCTAGTGGCCCCGGGCTAGCGGGGGGGGACACAGATACGCAGTATTTT.

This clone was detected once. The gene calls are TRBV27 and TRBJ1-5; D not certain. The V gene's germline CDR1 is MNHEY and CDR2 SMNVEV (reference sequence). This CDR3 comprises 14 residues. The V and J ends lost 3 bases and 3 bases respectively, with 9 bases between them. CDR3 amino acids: CASSFLGDNQPQHF. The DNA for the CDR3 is TGTGCCAGCAGTTTTTTGGGCGACAATCAGCCCCAGCATTTT.

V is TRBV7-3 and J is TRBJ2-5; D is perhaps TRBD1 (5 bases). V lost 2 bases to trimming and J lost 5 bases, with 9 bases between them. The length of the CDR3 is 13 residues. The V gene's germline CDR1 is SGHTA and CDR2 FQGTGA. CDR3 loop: CASSLSGMETQYF. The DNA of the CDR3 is TGTGCCAGCAGCTTATCAGGGATGGAGACCCAGTACTTC. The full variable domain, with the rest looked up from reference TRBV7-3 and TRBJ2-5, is GAGVSQTPSNKVTEKGKYVELRCDPISGHTALYWYRQSLGQGPEFLIYFQGTGAADDSGLPNDRFFAVRPEGSVSTLKIQRTERGDSAVYLCASSLSGMETQYFGPGTRLLVL.

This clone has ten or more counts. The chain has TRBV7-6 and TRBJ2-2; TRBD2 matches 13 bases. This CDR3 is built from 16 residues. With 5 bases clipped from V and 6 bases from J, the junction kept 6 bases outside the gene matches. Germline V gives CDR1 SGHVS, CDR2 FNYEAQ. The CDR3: CASSRGTSGIPGELFF. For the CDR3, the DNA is TGTGCCAGCAGCAGGGGGACTAGCGGGATCCCCGGGGAGCTGTTTTTT.

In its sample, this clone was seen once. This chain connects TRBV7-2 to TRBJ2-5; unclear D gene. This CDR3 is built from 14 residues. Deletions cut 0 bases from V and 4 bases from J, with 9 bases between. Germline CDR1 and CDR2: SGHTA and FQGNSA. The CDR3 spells CASSLAVERETQYF. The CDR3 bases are TGTGCCAGCAGCTTAGCTGTAGAACGAGAGACCCAGTACTTC.

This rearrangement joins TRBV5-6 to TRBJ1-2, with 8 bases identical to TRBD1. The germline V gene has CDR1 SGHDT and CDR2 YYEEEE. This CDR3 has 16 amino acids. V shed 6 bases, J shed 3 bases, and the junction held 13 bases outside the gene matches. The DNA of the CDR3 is TGTGCCAGCACTCGTACAGGGGGATGGGTGGACTATGGCTACACCTTC. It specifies CASTRTGGWVDYGYTF.

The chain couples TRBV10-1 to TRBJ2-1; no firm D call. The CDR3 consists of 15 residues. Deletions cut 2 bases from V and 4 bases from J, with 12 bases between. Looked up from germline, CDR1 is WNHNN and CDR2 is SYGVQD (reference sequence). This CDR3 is CASSEIAATYNEQFF. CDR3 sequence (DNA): TGCGCCAGCAGTGAGATTGCAGCGACGTACAATGAGCAGTTCTTC.

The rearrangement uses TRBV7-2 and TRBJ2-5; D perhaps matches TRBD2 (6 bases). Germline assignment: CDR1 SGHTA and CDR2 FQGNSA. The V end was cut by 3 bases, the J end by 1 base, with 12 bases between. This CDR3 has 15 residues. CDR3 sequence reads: CASSFGIAAQETQYF. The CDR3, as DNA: TGTGCCAGCAGCTTCGGTATAGCGGCCCAAGAGACCCAGTACTTC.

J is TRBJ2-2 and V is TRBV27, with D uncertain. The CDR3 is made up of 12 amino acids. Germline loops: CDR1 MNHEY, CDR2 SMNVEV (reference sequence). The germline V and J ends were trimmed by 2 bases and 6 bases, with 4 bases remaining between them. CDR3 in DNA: TGTGCCAGCAGTTTACGGGCCGGGGAGCTGTTTTTT. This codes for CASSLRAGELFF.

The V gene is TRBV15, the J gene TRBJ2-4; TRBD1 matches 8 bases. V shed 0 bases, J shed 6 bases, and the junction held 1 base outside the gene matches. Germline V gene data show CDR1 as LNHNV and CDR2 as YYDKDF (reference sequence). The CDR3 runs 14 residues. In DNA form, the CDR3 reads TGTGCCACCAGCAGAGACAGGGGGCTAAACATTCAGTACTTC. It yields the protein CATSRDRGLNIQYF.